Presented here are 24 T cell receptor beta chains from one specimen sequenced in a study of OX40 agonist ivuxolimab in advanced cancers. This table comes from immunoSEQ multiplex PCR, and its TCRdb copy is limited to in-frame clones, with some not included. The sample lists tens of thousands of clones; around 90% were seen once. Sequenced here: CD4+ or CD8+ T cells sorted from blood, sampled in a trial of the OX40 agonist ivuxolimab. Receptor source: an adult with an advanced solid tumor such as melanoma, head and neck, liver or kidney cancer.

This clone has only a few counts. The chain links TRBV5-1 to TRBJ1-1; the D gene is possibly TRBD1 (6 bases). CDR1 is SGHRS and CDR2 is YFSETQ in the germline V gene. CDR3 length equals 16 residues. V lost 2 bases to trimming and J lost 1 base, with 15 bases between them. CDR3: CASSFIWDIKNTEAFF. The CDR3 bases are TGCGCCAGCAGCTTTATCTGGGACATTAAGAACACTGAAGCTTTCTTT.

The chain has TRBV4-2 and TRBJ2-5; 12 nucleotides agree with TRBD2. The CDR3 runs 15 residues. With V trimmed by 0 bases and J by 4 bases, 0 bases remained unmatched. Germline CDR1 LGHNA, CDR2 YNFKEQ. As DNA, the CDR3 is TGTGCCAGCAGCCAAGAACTAGCGGGAGGAGAGACCCAGTACTTC. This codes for CASSQELAGGETQYF.

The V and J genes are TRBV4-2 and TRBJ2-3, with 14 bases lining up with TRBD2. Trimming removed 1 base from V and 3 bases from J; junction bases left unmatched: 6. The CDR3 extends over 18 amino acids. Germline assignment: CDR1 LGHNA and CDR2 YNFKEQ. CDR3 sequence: CASSQGPGTSGSTDTQYF. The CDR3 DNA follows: TGTGCCAGCAGCCAAGGGCCCGGGACTAGCGGGAGTACAGATACGCAGTATTTT.

As DNA, the CDR3 is TGTGCCAGTCGACGGGAGCTCTACGAGCAGTACTTC. Translated, it gives CASRRELYEQYF. The chain links TRBV28 to TRBJ2-7; possible D gene TRBD2, 6 bases. Trimming pared 9 bases from V and 3 bases from J, leaving 12 bases between. CDR1 MDHEN and CDR2 SYDVKM come from the germline V gene. The CDR3 runs 12 residues.

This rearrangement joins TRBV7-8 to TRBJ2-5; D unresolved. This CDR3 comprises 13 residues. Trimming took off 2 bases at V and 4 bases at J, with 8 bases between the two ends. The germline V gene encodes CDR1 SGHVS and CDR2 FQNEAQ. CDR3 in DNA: TGTGCCAGCAGCTTACCCGTTGTAGAGACCCAGTACTTC. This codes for CASSLPVVETQYF. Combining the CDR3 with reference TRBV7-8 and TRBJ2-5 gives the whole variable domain GAGVSQSPRYKVAKRGQDVALRCDPISGHVSLFWYQQALGQGPEFLTYFQNEAQLDKSGLPSDRFFAERPEGSVSTLKIQRTQQEDSAVYLCASSLPVVETQYFGPGTRLLVL.

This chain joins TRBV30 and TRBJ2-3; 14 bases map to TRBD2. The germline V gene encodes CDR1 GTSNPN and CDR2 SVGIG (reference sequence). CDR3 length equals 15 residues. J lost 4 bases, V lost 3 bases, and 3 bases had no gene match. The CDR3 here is CAWRRLAGGADTQYF. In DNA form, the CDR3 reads TGTGCCTGGAGGAGACTAGCGGGGGGGGCAGATACGCAGTATTTT.

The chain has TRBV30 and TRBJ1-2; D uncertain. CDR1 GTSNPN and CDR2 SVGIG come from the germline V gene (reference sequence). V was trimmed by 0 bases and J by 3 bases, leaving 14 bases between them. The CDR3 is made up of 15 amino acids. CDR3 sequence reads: CAWSVTPNMHYGYTF. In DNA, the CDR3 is TGTGCCTGGAGTGTAACCCCTAATATGCACTATGGCTACACCTTC. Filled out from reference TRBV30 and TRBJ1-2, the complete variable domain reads SQTIHQWPATLVQPVGSPLSLECTVEGTSNPNLYWYRQAAGRGLQLLFYSVGIGQISSEVPQNLSASRPQDRQFILSSKKLLLSDSGFYLCAWSVTPNMHYGYTFGSGTRLTVV.

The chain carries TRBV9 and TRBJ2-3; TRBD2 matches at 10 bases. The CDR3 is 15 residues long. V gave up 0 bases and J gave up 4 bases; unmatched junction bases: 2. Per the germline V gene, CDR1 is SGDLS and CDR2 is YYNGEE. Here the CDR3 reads CASSVVSGRSDTQYF. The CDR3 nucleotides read TGTGCCAGCAGCGTAGTTAGCGGGAGGTCAGATACGCAGTATTTT.

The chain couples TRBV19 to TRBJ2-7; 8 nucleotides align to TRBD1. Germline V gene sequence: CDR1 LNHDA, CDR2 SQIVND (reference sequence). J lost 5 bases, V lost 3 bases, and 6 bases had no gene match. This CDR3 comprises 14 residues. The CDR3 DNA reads TGTGCCAGTAGTATCGGGCAGGGGGCCCACGAGCAGTACTTC. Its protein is CASSIGQGAHEQYF.

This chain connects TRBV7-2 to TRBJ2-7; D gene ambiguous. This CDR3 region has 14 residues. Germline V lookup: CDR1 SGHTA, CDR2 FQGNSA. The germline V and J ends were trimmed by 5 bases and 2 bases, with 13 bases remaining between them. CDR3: CASSVVNGPYEQYF. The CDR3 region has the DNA TGTGCCAGCAGCGTTGTAAACGGACCCTACGAGCAGTACTTC.

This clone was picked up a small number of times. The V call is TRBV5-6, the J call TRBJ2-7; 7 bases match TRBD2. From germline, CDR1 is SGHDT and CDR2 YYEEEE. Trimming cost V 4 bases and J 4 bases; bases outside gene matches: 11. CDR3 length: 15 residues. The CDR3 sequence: CASSPTGGLFYEQYF. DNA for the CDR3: TGTGCCAGCAGCCCCACGGGGGGACTATTTTACGAGCAGTACTTC.

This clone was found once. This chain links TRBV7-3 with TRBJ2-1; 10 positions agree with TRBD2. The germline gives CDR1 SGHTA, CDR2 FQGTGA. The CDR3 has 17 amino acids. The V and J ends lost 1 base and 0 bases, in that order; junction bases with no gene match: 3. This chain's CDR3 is CASSLMASGSSYNEQFF. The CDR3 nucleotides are TGTGCCAGCAGCTTAATGGCTAGCGGGAGCTCCTACAATGAGCAGTTCTTC.

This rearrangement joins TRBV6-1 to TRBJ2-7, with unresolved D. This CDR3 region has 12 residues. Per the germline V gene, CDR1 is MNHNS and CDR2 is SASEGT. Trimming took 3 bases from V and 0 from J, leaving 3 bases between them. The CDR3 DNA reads TGTGCCAGCAGTGAGACCTCCTACGAGCAGTACTTC. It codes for CASSETSYEQYF.

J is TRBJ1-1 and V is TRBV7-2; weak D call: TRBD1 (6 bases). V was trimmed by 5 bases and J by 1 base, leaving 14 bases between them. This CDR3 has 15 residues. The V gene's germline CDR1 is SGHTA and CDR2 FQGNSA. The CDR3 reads CASSQGGGRNTEAFF. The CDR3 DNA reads TGTGCCAGCAGCCAAGGGGGGGGTCGGAACACTGAAGCTTTCTTT.

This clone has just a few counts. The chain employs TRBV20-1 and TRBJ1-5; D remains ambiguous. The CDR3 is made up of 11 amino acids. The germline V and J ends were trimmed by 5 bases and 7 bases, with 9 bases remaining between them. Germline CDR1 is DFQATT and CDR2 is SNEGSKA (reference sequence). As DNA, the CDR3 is TGCAGTGCTTCAGGAGGCCAGCCCCAGCATTTT. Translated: CSASGGQPQHF.

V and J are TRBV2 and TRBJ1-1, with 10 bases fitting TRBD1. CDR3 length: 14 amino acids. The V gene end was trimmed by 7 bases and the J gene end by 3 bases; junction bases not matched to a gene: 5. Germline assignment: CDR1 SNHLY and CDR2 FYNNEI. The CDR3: CASTRGQGHTEAFF. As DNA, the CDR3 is TGTGCCAGCACCCGGGGACAGGGGCACACTGAAGCTTTCTTT.

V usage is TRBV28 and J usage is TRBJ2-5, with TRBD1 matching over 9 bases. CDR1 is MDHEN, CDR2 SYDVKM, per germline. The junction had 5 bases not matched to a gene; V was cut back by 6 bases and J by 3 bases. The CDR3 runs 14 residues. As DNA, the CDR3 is TGTGCCAGCAGCGCTAGGGACAGGGAAGAGACCCAGTACTTC. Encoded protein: CASSARDREETQYF.

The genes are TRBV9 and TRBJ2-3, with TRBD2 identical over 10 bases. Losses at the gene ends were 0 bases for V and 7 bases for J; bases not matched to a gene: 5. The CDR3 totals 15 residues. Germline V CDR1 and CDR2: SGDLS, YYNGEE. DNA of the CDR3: TGTGCCAGCAGCGTAGGTAGCGGGAGGTCAAATACGCAGTATTTT. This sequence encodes CASSVGSGRSNTQYF.

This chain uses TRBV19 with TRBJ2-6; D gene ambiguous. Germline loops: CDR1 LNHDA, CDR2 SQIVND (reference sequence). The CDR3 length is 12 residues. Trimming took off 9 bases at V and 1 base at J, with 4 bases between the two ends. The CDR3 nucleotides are TGTGCCAGCACATCTGGGGCCAACGTCCTGACTTTC. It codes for CASTSGANVLTF. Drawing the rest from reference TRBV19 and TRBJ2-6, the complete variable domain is DGGITQSPKYLFRKEGQNVTLSCEQNLNHDAMYWYRQDPGQGLRLIYYSQIVNDFQKGDIAEGYSVSREKKESFPLTVTSAQKNPTAFYLCASTSGANVLTFGAGSRLTVL.

CDR3 region: CASSQGQGSSYEQYF. CDR3 DNA: TGCGCCAGCAGCCAAGGACAGGGAAGCTCCTACGAGCAGTACTTC. The chain combines TRBV4-1 with TRBJ2-7; TRBD1 agrees at 7 bases. Germline V gene sequence: CDR1 MGHRA, CDR2 YSYEKL. The V and J ends lost 1 base and 0 bases, in that order; junction bases with no gene match: 3. This CDR3 contains 15 residues.

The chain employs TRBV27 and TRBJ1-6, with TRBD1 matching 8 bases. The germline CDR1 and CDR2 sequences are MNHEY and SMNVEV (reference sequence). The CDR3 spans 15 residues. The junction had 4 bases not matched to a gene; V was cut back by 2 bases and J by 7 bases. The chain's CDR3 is CASSLRRQGNSPLHF. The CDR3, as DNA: TGTGCCAGCAGTTTAAGAAGACAGGGGAATTCACCCCTCCACTTT.

The CDR3 DNA sequence: TGTGCCAGCAGCGTAGGAGCACCTGCAAATGAAAAACTGTTTTTT. Its protein is CASSVGAPANEKLFF. The chain is built from TRBV9 and TRBJ1-4; D is unclear. This CDR3 contains 15 residues. Germline values: CDR1 SGDLS, CDR2 YYNGEE. Trimming cost V 0 bases and J 5 bases, with 11 bases left between them.

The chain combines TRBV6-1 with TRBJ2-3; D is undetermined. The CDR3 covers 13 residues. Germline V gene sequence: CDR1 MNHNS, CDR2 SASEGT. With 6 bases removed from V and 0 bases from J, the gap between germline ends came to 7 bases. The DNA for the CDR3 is TGTGCCAGCAGGAAGAGTAGCACAGATACGCAGTATTTT. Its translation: CASRKSSTDTQYF.

The CDR3 sequence is CATVFSGVYNEQFF. In nucleotides, the CDR3 is TGTGCCACAGTATTCAGCGGGGTCTACAATGAGCAGTTCTTC. The rearrangement uses TRBV10-3 and TRBJ2-1; TRBD2 aligns across 7 bases. Germline CDR1 ENHRY, CDR2 SYGVKD. This CDR3 is 14 amino acids long. The ends lost 10 bases at V and 3 bases at J; junction bases unmatched: 9.